Sequencing of this T cell receptor beta chain was carried out in a study of EBV T-cell therapy then PD-1 blockade in nasopharyngeal carcinoma. Treatment reported: AdE1-LMPpoly-expanded autologous EBV-specific T-cell therapy followed by anti-PD-1 nivolumab. The CDR3 contains 11 residues. In germline, CDR1 is KGHDR, CDR2 SFDVKD. Trimming took 1 base from V and 6 from J, leaving 2 bases between them. As to this clone: Its antigen is unknown.

The repertoire was sequenced with immunoSEQ multiplex PCR; TCRdb's copy has only in-frame clones and lacks some. The sample contains about 20,000 clones, 84% of which appear only once. The chain combines TRBV24-1 with TRBJ1-2, with no clear D. Specimen: CD8+ T cells from blood, collected between days 25 and 35 from a patient whose treatment included autologous EBV-specific T cells and nivolumab. The receptor's source is a middle-aged man with nasopharyngeal carcinoma. DNA for the CDR3: TGTGCCACCAGTGATTTTCATGGCTACACCTTC. It is translated as CATSDFHGYTF.